This paragraph reports one T cell receptor (beta chain). This sample was taken from a study of blood T cell repertoires in COVID-19. Across the study: Italy, Spain and the United States were the sources of the convalescent and acute COVID-19 samples. Sample material is recorded as cDNA or gDNA derived from T cells, B-cell-depleted T cells, or PBMCs.

Germline V gene lookup returns CDR1 SGHTA and CDR2 FQGNSA. Trimming took 9 bases from V and 4 from J, leaving 11 bases between them. This CDR3 is built from 12 residues. As originally analysed: Estimated nucleated cell counts came from reference gene primer amplification. Produced via immunoSEQ multiplex PCR; TCRdb's table is partial and in-frame only. The V and J calls and clone size were taken over from that table, and D and trimming were inferred from the DNA. The table lists tens of thousands of clones, around four fifths of them singletons. This receptor was identified in a man aged 50 to 59 with acute or convalescent COVID-19. This chain uses TRBV7-2 with TRBJ2-3; D remains ambiguous. Sequencing input: peripheral blood. CDR3 residues: CASLGIADTQYF. In DNA form, the CDR3 reads TGTGCCAGTCTAGGAATTGCAGATACGCAGTATTTT.